These 21 T cell receptor beta chains share one sample of origin, sequenced in a study of T cell responses to AZD1222 COVID-19 vaccine. Clones were sequenced by immunoSEQ multiplex PCR, and TCRdb holds only the in-frame ones, with some missing. The sample lists 100,000 to 150,000 clones, about 90% occurring once. This specimen was peripheral blood, taken on day 0 of AZD1222 vaccination. These receptors were obtained from an adult in good health.

Only one count was recorded for this clone. Compared with germline, one end of the junction differs, possibly owing to a read error. V gene TRBV12-3 or TRBV12-4 combines with J gene TRBJ2-7, with 15 bases lining up with TRBD2. The CDR3 is 13 amino acids. CDR3: CASSQGLAGGYDF. The DNA for the CDR3 is TGTGCCAGCAGCCAAGGACTAGCGGGAGGGTACGACTTC.

The chain joins TRBV5-1 to TRBJ2-4; D is undetermined. The CDR3 has 16 residues. V lost 0 bases, J lost 1 base, and 11 bases lay in between. CDR1 and CDR2 (germline): SGHRS, YFSETQ. CDR3 amino acids: CASSLEGKGAKNIQYF. Written as DNA, the CDR3 is TGCGCCAGCAGCTTGGAGGGAAAAGGGGCCAAAAACATTCAGTACTTC.

J is TRBJ1-4 and V is TRBV5-1, with a weak D call TRBD1 (5 bases). The germline V gene has CDR1 SGHRS and CDR2 YFSETQ. The length of the CDR3 is 15 residues. Trimming took off 1 base at V and 7 bases at J, with 14 bases between the two ends. DNA of the CDR3: TGCGCCAGCAGCTTGTCAAATCAGGGTGGTGAAAAACTGTTTTTT. It codes for CASSLSNQGGEKLFF.

V is TRBV7-9 and J is TRBJ2-5; TRBD1 agrees at 7 bases. Unmatched junction bases numbered 9, after V lost 4 bases and J lost 4 bases. This CDR3 contains 15 residues. The germline V gene has CDR1 SEHNR and CDR2 FQNEAQ (reference sequence). Written as DNA, the CDR3 is TGTGCCAGCAGCTCGACGGGACAGCGGAGAGAGACCCAGTACTTC. This codes for CASSSTGQRRETQYF.

This chain uses TRBV18 with TRBJ1-6; D gene ambiguous. Between the trimmed V and J ends, which lost 6 bases and 5 bases, there was a span of 8 bases. CDR1 and CDR2 (germline): KGHSH, LQKENI. The length of the CDR3 is 13 residues. The CDR3 nucleotides read TGTGCCAGCTCTGATCGGAATAATTCACCCCTCCACTTT. Translated, it gives CASSDRNNSPLHF.

This chain links TRBV5-4 with TRBJ2-2; 9 bases match TRBD1. Germline CDR1 reads SGHNT; CDR2 reads YYREEE (reference sequence). CDR3 length equals 17 residues. V dropped 0 bases and J dropped 0; count of bases not matched to a gene: 3. The CDR3 bases are TGTGCCAGCAGCTTGGGTCGGGACAGGGCGAACACCGGGGAGCTGTTTTTT. As protein: CASSLGRDRANTGELFF.

This clone was detected only once. The V gene is TRBV10-3, the J gene TRBJ2-1; D assignment may be TRBD1 or TRBD2 (5 bases each). CDR1 ENHRY and CDR2 SYGVKD come from the germline V gene. V was cut by 3 bases and J by 0 bases, with 12 bases left in between. CDR3 length: 16 amino acids. This chain's CDR3 is CAISDSGTRSYNEQFF. The DNA of the CDR3 is TGTGCCATCAGTGATTCAGGGACCCGCTCCTACAATGAGCAGTTCTTC.

The chain has TRBV15 and TRBJ2-6; D unclear. The V gene's germline CDR1 is LNHNV and CDR2 YYDKDF (reference sequence). There are 16 residues in the CDR3. Trimming pared 0 bases from V and 0 bases from J, leaving 6 bases between. The CDR3 nucleotides are TGTGCCACCAGCAGAGATTTTGCCTCTGGGGCCAACGTCCTGACTTTC. Protein sequence: CATSRDFASGANVLTF.

The chain couples TRBV5-6 to TRBJ2-7; 8 bases line up with TRBD1. Germline V gene data show CDR1 as SGHDT and CDR2 as YYEEEE. The trim removed 0 bases at V and 0 bases at J, leaving 5 bases unmatched. This CDR3 is 16 amino acids long. The CDR3 DNA reads TGTGCCAGCAGCTTGGGGACAGGGATTAGCTCCTACGAGCAGTACTTC. Translation: CASSLGTGISSYEQYF.

The chain joins TRBV28 to TRBJ1-1; 7 nucleotides agree with TRBD1. The CDR3 loop spans 14 amino acids. Germline CDR1 MDHEN, CDR2 SYDVKM. With V trimmed by 3 bases and J by 4 bases, 5 bases remained unmatched. As DNA, the CDR3 is TGTGCCAGCAGTTTGCCGCAGGGGGGCACTGAAGCTTTCTTT. It translates to CASSLPQGGTEAFF.

The chain couples TRBV7-9 to TRBJ1-5, with unresolved D. With 11 bases removed from V and 1 base from J, the gap between germline ends came to 21 bases. The CDR3 contains 16 residues. In germline, CDR1 is SEHNR, CDR2 FQNEAQ (reference sequence). The CDR3 DNA reads TGTGCCCCCACCGGGTCGGAGGCGGCAAGCAATCAGCCCCAGCATTTT. Translating gives CAPTGSEAASNQPQHF. The full variable domain, rest sourced from reference TRBV7-9 and TRBJ1-5, is DTGVSQNPRHKITKRGQNVTFRCDPISEHNRLYWYRQTLGQGPEFLTYFQNEAQLEKSRLLSDRFSAERPKGSFSTLEIQRTEQGDSAMYLCAPTGSEAASNQPQHFGDGTRLSIL.

CDR3: CASRQGIDTGELFF. The CDR3 DNA sequence: TGCGCCAGCAGACAGGGGATAGACACCGGGGAGCTGTTTTTT. The chain has TRBV10-2 and TRBJ2-2, with 7 bases aligning to TRBD1. The trim removed 6 bases at V and 3 bases at J, leaving 4 bases unmatched. The CDR3 consists of 14 residues. CDR1 WSHSY and CDR2 SAAADI come from the germline V gene.

The chain recombines TRBV19 with TRBJ2-2, with D perhaps TRBD1 or TRBD2 (5 bases each). With 3 bases removed from V and 6 bases from J, the gap between germline ends came to 17 bases. The CDR3 extends over 16 amino acids. Per the germline V gene, CDR1 is LNHDA and CDR2 is SQIVND (reference sequence). CDR3: CASSMTGTVGPGELFF. The CDR3 bases are TGTGCCAGTAGTATGACCGGGACGGTGGGACCCGGGGAGCTGTTTTTT.

The chain couples TRBV7-2 to TRBJ2-2; no reliable D call. V lost 5 bases to trimming and J lost 6 bases, with 7 bases between them. Germline V gene sequence: CDR1 SGHTA, CDR2 FQGNSA. The CDR3 is made up of 12 amino acids. The CDR3 DNA is TGTGCCAGCAGCCGCAGCGCCGGGGAGCTGTTTTTT. Translating gives CASSRSAGELFF.

The V gene is TRBV5-1, the J gene TRBJ2-7, with 7 positions matching TRBD1. With V trimmed by 6 bases and J by 4 bases, 10 bases remained unmatched. The V gene's germline CDR1 is SGHRS and CDR2 YFSETQ. The CDR3 loop spans 14 amino acids. The CDR3, as DNA: TGCGCCAGCAACACCGGGACAGCGGTTTACGAGCAGTACTTC. Translation: CASNTGTAVYEQYF.

The J gene is TRBJ2-5, the V gene TRBV12-3 or TRBV12-4; TRBD1 matches at 7 bases. The V segment lost 3 bases and the J segment 5 bases; nucleotides outside the gene matches: 3. The CDR3 has 13 amino acids. Here the CDR3 DNA reads TGTGCCAGCAGTTTTTCCAGGGGGGAGACCCAGTACTTC. Residues: CASSFSRGETQYF.

This chain uses TRBV19 with TRBJ1-5; D remains unclear. This CDR3 is 15 amino acids long. Trimming took off 5 bases at V and 4 bases at J, with 15 bases between the two ends. Germline V gene data show CDR1 as LNHDA and CDR2 as SQIVND (reference sequence). This CDR3 reads CASSVPLRTNQPQHF. The DNA of the CDR3 is TGTGCCAGTAGTGTACCCCTAAGAACTAATCAGCCCCAGCATTTT.

The gene calls are TRBV23-1 and TRBJ1-1, with 7 bases aligning to TRBD1. TRBV23-1 has ORF status, its function being uncertain. CDR3 size: 13 residues. J lost 1 base, V lost 8 bases, and 4 bases had no gene match. CDR3 in amino acids: CASAGQENTEAFF. DNA of the CDR3: TGCGCCAGCGCTGGACAGGAGAACACTGAAGCTTTCTTT.

The rearrangement links TRBV18 to TRBJ1-4, with D unclear. V shed 1 base and J shed 5 bases, with 5 bases lying between them. Germline V CDR1 and CDR2: KGHSH, LQKENI. CDR3 length: 13 amino acids. The CDR3 region has the DNA TGTGCCAGCTCACCACAGAGAAATGAAAAACTGTTTTTT. This translates into CASSPQRNEKLFF. Variable domain in full (rest from reference TRBV18 and TRBJ1-4): NAGVMQNPRHLVRRRGQEARLRCSPMKGHSHVYWYRQLPEEGLKFMVYLQKENIIDESGMPKERFSAEFPKEGPSILRIQQVVRGDSAAYFCASSPQRNEKLFFGSGTQLSVL.

The chain has TRBV4-1 and TRBJ2-4, with D possibly matching TRBD1 (7 bases). V shed 9 bases and J shed 2 bases, with 26 bases lying between them. Germline CDR1 is MGHRA and CDR2 is YSYEKL. The CDR3 totals 18 residues. DNA of the CDR3: TGCGCCAGTAGCAGGGGGACTGTGGTTGGCGTTACCAAAAACATTCAGTACTTC. Translating gives CASSRGTVVGVTKNIQYF.

The chain has TRBV28 and TRBJ2-1; possibly TRBD2 for D (6 bases). Trimming cost V 6 bases and J 3 bases, with 9 bases left between them. The CDR3 totals 13 residues. Germline CDR1 and CDR2: MDHEN and SYDVKM. CDR3 protein: CASREGHYNEQFF. CDR3 coding DNA: TGTGCCAGCAGGGAGGGCCACTACAATGAGCAGTTCTTC.